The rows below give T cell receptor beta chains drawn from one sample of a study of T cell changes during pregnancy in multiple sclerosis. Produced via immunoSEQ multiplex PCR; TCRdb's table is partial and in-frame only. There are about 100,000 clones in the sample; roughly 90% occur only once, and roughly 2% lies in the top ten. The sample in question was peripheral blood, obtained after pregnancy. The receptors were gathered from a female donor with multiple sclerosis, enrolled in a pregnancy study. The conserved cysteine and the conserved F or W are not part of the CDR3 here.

CDR3 protein: ASSEGTGTTLYEQF
V gene: TRBV6-1
CDR3 length: 14
J gene: TRBJ2-1

CDR3 protein: ASSLAGQGRVNTEAF
V gene: TRBV5-4
CDR3 length: 15
J gene: TRBJ1-1

CDR3 protein: ASSYPQTDRGQPQH
V gene: TRBV6-6
CDR3 length: 14
J gene: TRBJ1-5

CDR3 protein: ASSPRRTGLYEQY
V gene: TRBV7-8
CDR3 length: 13
J gene: TRBJ2-7

CDR3 protein: AWSRLAGDTQY
V gene: TRBV30
CDR3 length: 11
J gene: TRBJ2-3

CDR3 protein: AWRKQGLNTEAF
V gene: TRBV30
CDR3 length: 12
J gene: TRBJ1-1

CDR3 protein: ASSRPGNVMNTEAF
V gene: TRBV4-1
CDR3 length: 14
J gene: TRBJ1-1

CDR3 protein: ASSDSGTSGDTGELF
V gene: TRBV9
CDR3 length: 15
J gene: TRBJ2-2

CDR3 protein: ASSSSRQETQY
V gene: TRBV2
CDR3 length: 11
J gene: TRBJ2-5

CDR3 protein: ASSGARGPNEQF
V gene: TRBV13
CDR3 length: 12
J gene: TRBJ2-1

CDR3 protein: SVGRSGVNTGELF
V gene: TRBV29-1
CDR3 length: 13
J gene: TRBJ2-2

CDR3 protein: ASRPGQSYEQY
V gene: TRBV28
CDR3 length: 11
J gene: TRBJ2-7

CDR3 protein: ATSRATGTDTEAF
V gene: TRBV15
CDR3 length: 13
J gene: TRBJ1-1

CDR3 protein: ASSRRQGWGDTEAF
V gene: TRBV5-1
CDR3 length: 14
J gene: TRBJ1-1

CDR3 protein: AWRTGLAGATDTQY
V gene: TRBV30
CDR3 length: 14
J gene: TRBJ2-3

CDR3 protein: AIHSYRVGTGELF
V gene: TRBV6-1
CDR3 length: 13
J gene: TRBJ2-2

CDR3 protein: ASSYSGLNTGELF
V gene: TRBV28
CDR3 length: 13
J gene: TRBJ2-2

CDR3 protein: ASSGRGTQGSPLH
V gene: TRBV19
CDR3 length: 13
J gene: TRBJ1-6

CDR3 protein: ASSSDRDTTNEKLF
V gene: TRBV5-4
CDR3 length: 14
J gene: TRBJ1-4

CDR3 protein: ASSPRDTRNTEAF
V gene: TRBV5-4
CDR3 length: 13
J gene: TRBJ1-1

CDR3 protein: ASDITGKTEAF
V gene: TRBV28
CDR3 length: 11
J gene: TRBJ1-1

CDR3 protein: ASSLLGQGAESYEQY
V gene: TRBV28
CDR3 length: 15
J gene: TRBJ2-7

CDR3 protein: ASSLGSVSLYEQY
V gene: TRBV7-2
CDR3 length: 13
J gene: TRBJ2-7

CDR3 protein: ASSELGGGTGELF
V gene: TRBV6-1
CDR3 length: 13
J gene: TRBJ2-2

CDR3 protein: ASSPRRTGGPYEQY
V gene: TRBV5-1
CDR3 length: 14
J gene: TRBJ2-7

CDR3 protein: ASRKPAHEQY
V gene: TRBV28
CDR3 length: 10
J gene: TRBJ2-7

CDR3 protein: ASSPHGTIDTQY
V gene: TRBV28
CDR3 length: 12
J gene: TRBJ2-3

CDR3 protein: ASSEIDSPNTEAF
V gene: TRBV2
CDR3 length: 13
J gene: TRBJ1-1

CDR3 protein: ASSLLGGLGTEAF
V gene: TRBV28
CDR3 length: 13
J gene: TRBJ1-1

CDR3 protein: ASSARAGSSYNEQF
V gene: TRBV7-9
CDR3 length: 14
J gene: TRBJ2-1

CDR3 protein: ASSRQGMNTEAF
V gene: TRBV18
CDR3 length: 12
J gene: TRBJ1-1

CDR3 protein: ASSIPGQGARTEAF
V gene: TRBV19
CDR3 length: 14
J gene: TRBJ1-1

CDR3 protein: ASNLGGSNQPQH
V gene: TRBV6-6
CDR3 length: 12
J gene: TRBJ1-5

CDR3 protein: ASSSQTGTNYGYT
V gene: TRBV7-2
CDR3 length: 13
J gene: TRBJ1-2

CDR3 protein: ASSVDSGYGYT
V gene: TRBV9
CDR3 length: 11
J gene: TRBJ1-2

CDR3 protein: ASSKVAGSTPEQY
V gene: TRBV25-1
CDR3 length: 13
J gene: TRBJ2-7

CDR3 protein: ASRLTGTEKLF
V gene: TRBV27
CDR3 length: 11
J gene: TRBJ1-4

CDR3 protein: AYARQGNSYEQY
V gene: TRBV30
CDR3 length: 12
J gene: TRBJ2-7

CDR3 protein: ASSPTGANEKLF
V gene: TRBV2
CDR3 length: 12
J gene: TRBJ1-4

CDR3 protein: ASSRGGGVSYEQY
V gene: TRBV14
CDR3 length: 13
J gene: TRBJ2-7

CDR3 protein: ASSTRQGSTIY
V gene: TRBV11-3
CDR3 length: 11
J gene: TRBJ1-3

CDR3 protein: ASSLTGNEQF
V gene: TRBV7-2
CDR3 length: 10
J gene: TRBJ2-1

CDR3 protein: ASSLTDADRGGYT
V gene: TRBV5-8
CDR3 length: 13
J gene: TRBJ1-2

CDR3 protein: ASSPSTGAQY
V gene: TRBV7-2
CDR3 length: 10
J gene: TRBJ2-5

CDR3 protein: ASSSNQASVDNEQF
V gene: TRBV11-1
CDR3 length: 14
J gene: TRBJ2-1

CDR3 protein: ASSQDLALRAGELF
V gene: TRBV4-1
CDR3 length: 14
J gene: TRBJ2-2

CDR3 protein: ASSQPNTATDTQY
V gene: TRBV14
CDR3 length: 13
J gene: TRBJ2-3

CDR3 protein: AISEIRGVYNEQF
V gene: TRBV10-3
CDR3 length: 13
J gene: TRBJ2-1

CDR3 protein: ASSPLELGTGRTVAEAF
V gene: TRBV18
CDR3 length: 17
J gene: TRBJ1-1

CDR3 protein: ASSPYLDASYNEQF
V gene: TRBV19
CDR3 length: 14
J gene: TRBJ2-1